The source of this T cell receptor beta chain is a study of OX40 agonist ivuxolimab in advanced cancers. TCRdb's copy holds only in-frame clones and misses some; the assay was immunoSEQ multiplex PCR. In the table there are about 50,000 clones, 70% to 90% of which are singletons. Germline V gene data show CDR1 as SNHLY and CDR2 as FYNNEI. The CDR3 covers 16 residues. The V gene lost 5 bases and the J gene lost 4 bases, with 18 bases spanning the gap. The rearrangement joins TRBV2 to TRBJ1-5; TRBD1 might be the D (6 bases). The TCR was taken from an adult with an advanced solid tumor such as melanoma, head and neck, liver or kidney cancer. Sequenced here: CD4+ or CD8+ T cells sorted from blood, sampled in a trial of the OX40 agonist ivuxolimab. Here the CDR3 reads CASSPRRGRGNQPQHF. In DNA form, the CDR3 reads TGTGCCAGCAGTCCCCGACGGGGGCGGGGGAATCAGCCCCAGCATTTT.